These T cell receptor beta chains were read from a single sample in a study of CD8 T cells in ankylosing spondylitis. TCRdb re-called the 5' RACE reads through MiXCR, storing one row per CDR3 protein. Of 150,000 to 200,000 distinct CDR3 sequences in the sample, 13% were seen once. The specimen sequenced was blood, either unsorted or a sorted T cell fraction (not recorded which). Receptor source: a female donor with ankylosing spondylitis or in good health (not recorded which). Each CDR3 is given with its conserved first and last residue. D genes are given only for firm matches. Not every row has a clone size; where given, it reads once, few, many or a size class.

cdr3_length: 18; v_call: TRBV4-3; clone_size: few; d_call: TRBD2; j_call: TRBJ2-3; cdr3_aa: CASSQGFLAGREADTQYF; cdr3_nt: TGCGCCAGCAGCCAAGGATTTCTGGCGGGGCGGGAGGCAGATACGCAGTATTTT
cdr3_length: 15; v_call: TRBV7-2; clone_size: NA; d_call: NA; j_call: TRBJ1-1; cdr3_aa: CASSLYRGENTEAFF; cdr3_nt: TGTGCCAGCAGCCTTTACCGGGGGGAAAACACTGAAGCTTTCTTT
cdr3_length: 18; v_call: TRBV4-3; clone_size: many; d_call: NA; j_call: TRBJ1-5; cdr3_aa: CASSQVVGKGGGNQPQHF; cdr3_nt: TGCGCCAGCAGCCAAGTCGTAGGGAAGGGTGGCGGCAATCAGCCCCAGCATTTT
cdr3_length: 17; v_call: TRBV11-3; clone_size: many; d_call: TRBD1; j_call: TRBJ1-4; cdr3_aa: CASSPRTGEILSEKLFF; cdr3_nt: TGTGCCAGCAGCCCGCGGACAGGGGAAATATTAAGCGAAAAACTGTTTTTT
cdr3_length: 14; v_call: TRBV18; clone_size: many; d_call: NA; j_call: TRBJ2-7; cdr3_aa: CASSPPWGEGEQYF; cdr3_nt: TGTGCCAGCTCACCACCATGGGGAGAGGGCGAGCAGTACTTC
cdr3_length: 14; v_call: TRBV5-1; clone_size: NA; d_call: TRBD1; j_call: TRBJ2-1; cdr3_aa: CASSFQGAVNEQFF; cdr3_nt: TGCGCCAGCAGCTTCCAGGGGGCGGTAAATGAGCAGTTCTTC
cdr3_length: 15; v_call: TRBV2; clone_size: NA; d_call: NA; j_call: TRBJ2-2; cdr3_aa: CASSLVAAVTGELFF; cdr3_nt: TGTGCCAGCAGCTTGGTAGCGGCAGTAACCGGGGAGCTGTTTTTT
cdr3_length: 14; v_call: TRBV19; clone_size: NA; d_call: TRBD1; j_call: TRBJ1-4; cdr3_aa: CASSIQGAREKLFF; cdr3_nt: TGTGCCAGTAGTATCCAGGGGGCGAGAGAAAAACTGTTTTTT
cdr3_length: 15; v_call: TRBV12-3/TRBV12-4; clone_size: few; d_call: NA; j_call: TRBJ2-2; cdr3_aa: CASSPFHSGTGELFF; cdr3_nt: TGTGCCAGCAGCCCCTTTCATTCGGGGACCGGGGAGCTGTTTTTT
cdr3_length: 15; v_call: TRBV4-3; clone_size: NA; d_call: TRBD2; j_call: TRBJ2-3; cdr3_aa: CASSLGLAATDTQYF; cdr3_nt: TGCGCCAGCAGCCTCGGACTAGCGGCGACAGATACGCAGTATTTT